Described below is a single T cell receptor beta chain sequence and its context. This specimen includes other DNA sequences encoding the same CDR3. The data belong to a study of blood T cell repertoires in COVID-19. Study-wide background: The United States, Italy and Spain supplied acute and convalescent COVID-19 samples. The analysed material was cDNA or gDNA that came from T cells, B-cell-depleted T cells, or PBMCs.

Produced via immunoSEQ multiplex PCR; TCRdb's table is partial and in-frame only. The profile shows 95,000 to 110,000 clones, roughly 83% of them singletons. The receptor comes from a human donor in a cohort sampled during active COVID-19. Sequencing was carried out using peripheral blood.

CDR3 amino acids: CASSPGSNYGYTF. CDR3 nucleotides: TGTGCCAGCTCCCCGGGGTCTAACTATGGCTACACCTTC. This rearrangement joins TRBV18 to TRBJ1-2; D is ambiguous. The CDR3 spans 13 residues. V was clipped by 6 bases and J by 0 bases, with 8 bases between them. Germline V lookup: CDR1 KGHSH, CDR2 LQKENI.